A selection of T cell receptor beta chains follows, all from one sample in a study of beta chain features in type 1 diabetes. Repertoires were generated with immunoSEQ multiplex PCR, while TCRdb's copy carries only in-frame clones and drops some. The sample yields 200,000 to 250,000 clones, 68% seen once. The sample consisted of naive CD4+ T cells from blood. These receptors were obtained from a man under 40 in good health. Both conserved end residues are part of each CDR3. D genes are given only for firm matches. Part of the rows lack a size; the others show once, few, many or a class for expanded clones.

>-|TRBJ2-1|-|TRBV10-3
TGTGCCATCAGGGAGTCCTACAATGAGCAGTTCTTC
CAIRESYNEQFF
>-|TRBJ2-7|-|TRBV20-1
TGCAGTGCTAGACTAGTGAGGGAGCAGTACTTC
CSARLVREQYF
>-|TRBJ2-3|TRBD2|TRBV2
TGTGCCAGCAGCGGGACTAGCGGGCCGCCGAATACGCAGTATTTT
CASSGTSGPPNTQYF
>-|TRBJ1-2|-|TRBV6-4
TGTGCCAGCAGTCGGACCTATGGCTACACCTTC
CASSRTYGYTF
>-|TRBJ2-3|TRBD2|TRBV5-1
TGCGCCAGCAGCTTGGGAGATAGCGGGAATACAGATACGCAGTATTTT
CASSLGDSGNTDTQYF
>-|TRBJ2-7|TRBD1|TRBV30
TGTGCCTGGAGGGACAGGGAGGTGCAGTACTTC
CAWRDREVQYF
>-|TRBJ2-7|-|TRBV7-2
TGTGCCAGCAGCTTAGGAGCCAAGGGCCCGGACTACGAGCAGTACTTC
CASSLGAKGPDYEQYF
>once|TRBJ1-3|-|TRBV30
TGTGCCTGGAGTTTCCAGGGAAACACCATATATTTT
CAWSFQGNTIYF
>-|TRBJ2-7|-|TRBV4-3
TGCGCCAGCAGCCAAGTAGGCAGCGGATCCTACGAGCAGTACTTC
CASSQVGSGSYEQYF
>once|TRBJ2-5|TRBD2|TRBV9
TGTGCCAGCAGCCCCATTGCGGGAGGACAAGAGACCCAGTACTTC
CASSPIAGGQETQYF
>-|TRBJ1-6|TRBD1|TRBV18
TGTGCCAGCTCACCCCAAATAGGGGGCGAGAATTCACCCCTCCACTTT
CASSPQIGGENSPLHF
>-|TRBJ2-1|-|TRBV4-1
TGCGCCAGCAGCCAAGAAGGCGGGTCTTACAATGAGCAGTTCTTC
CASSQEGGSYNEQFF
>-|TRBJ2-1|-|TRBV14
TGTGCCAGCAGCCAAGGGAAGAGGGAGTTCTTC
CASSQGKREFF
>-|TRBJ2-3|-|TRBV29-1
TGCAGCGTGCGGGGTACTACAGGGGTTGTGACAGATACGCAGTATTTT
CSVRGTTGVVTDTQYF
>-|TRBJ2-2|-|TRBV30
TGTGCCTGGAGTGATTCATTCCGGACCGGGGAGCTGTTTTTT
CAWSDSFRTGELFF
>-|TRBJ2-5|TRBD2|TRBV28
TGTGCCAGCAGGAGTCCAGCGGGGGAACAAGAGACCCAGTACTTC
CASRSPAGEQETQYF
>-|TRBJ2-2|-|TRBV10-3
TGTGCCATCAGCGGTACTCGGGACACCGGGGAGCTGTTTTTT
CAISGTRDTGELFF
>-|TRBJ2-5|-|TRBV15
TGTGCCACCAGCAGGGTAATGGAGACCCAGTACTTC
CATSRVMETQYF
>once|TRBJ2-3|-|TRBV30
TGTGCCTGGGGACCTTCATCCAAGGGTATCACAGATACGCAGTATTTT
CAWGPSSKGITDTQYF
>-|TRBJ1-2|-|TRBV6-5
TGTGCCAGCAGCGGGCCCGGCTATGGCTACACCTTC
CASSGPGYGYTF
>few|TRBJ2-1|-|TRBV30
TGTGCCTGGAGTGCCAACAATGAGCAGTTCTTC
CAWSANNEQFF
>-|TRBJ2-5|TRBD2|TRBV29-1
TGCAGCGTAAAACTAGCGGAAGAGACCCAGTACTTC
CSVKLAEETQYF
>-|TRBJ2-5|-|TRBV5-1
TGCGCCAGCAGCTTGGGACGGTATGTGGAGACCCAGTACTTC
CASSLGRYVETQYF
>-|TRBJ2-3|TRBD2|TRBV13
TGTGCCAGCAGCTTAGGCCCTGGCGCGCGGGGGGGCGAGACAGATACGCAGTATTTT
CASSLGPGARGGETDTQYF
>few|TRBJ1-2|-|TRBV30
TGTGCCTTCTCCAAGGCAAATGGCTACACCTTC
CAFSKANGYTF
>-|TRBJ1-1|-|TRBV15
TGTGCCACCAGTGCGCAGAGGAACACTGAAGCTTTCTTT
CATSAQRNTEAFF
>-|TRBJ2-3|-|TRBV18
TGTGCCAGCTCGGCAGATACGCAGTATTTT
CASSADTQYF
>-|TRBJ2-7|-|TRBV27
TGTGCCAGCAGTTTCGACAGCACCTACGAGCAGTACTTC
CASSFDSTYEQYF
>-|TRBJ1-5|TRBD1|TRBV19
TGTGCGAGTGAACAGGGGGCATGGCAGCCCCAGCATTTT
CASEQGAWQPQHF
>once|TRBJ2-2|TRBD1|TRBV7-2
TGTGCCAGCAGCGACAGGGCGAACACCGGGGAGCTGTTTTTT
CASSDRANTGELFF
>-|TRBJ2-1|-|TRBV19
TGTGCCAGTAGTATTATCGGGTGGGATGAGCAGTTCTTC
CASSIIGWDEQFF
>-|TRBJ2-7|-|TRBV29-1
TGCAGCGTACGGGGTTCCTACGAGCAGTACTTC
CSVRGSYEQYF
>few|TRBJ2-1|TRBD2|TRBV2
TGTGCCAGCAGGAGTCCTAGCGGGAGATCCCCCTACAATGAGCAGTTCTTC
CASRSPSGRSPYNEQFF
>-|TRBJ1-2|-|TRBV9
TGTGCCAGCAGCCCCCAGGGCACAATTCATGGCTACACCTTC
CASSPQGTIHGYTF
>-|TRBJ2-1|-|TRBV25-1
TGTGCCAGCTCTAGGCTTGCCTACAATGAGCAGTTCTTC
CASSRLAYNEQFF
>-|TRBJ2-5|-|TRBV6-1
TGTGCCAGCAGTGTAGACTGGGGGTGGGAGACCCAGTACTTC
CASSVDWGWETQYF
>-|TRBJ2-2|TRBD2|TRBV6-5
TGTGCCAGCAGTTACTCGAGACTAGCGGGCGGGGAGCTGTTTTTT
CASSYSRLAGGELFF
>once|TRBJ1-5|-|TRBV20-1
TGCAGGCTGATCCAGCCCCAGCATTTT
CRLIQPQHF
>-|TRBJ1-1|-|TRBV5-1
TGCGCCAGCAGCTTAGAGGGAATGAACACTGAAGCTTTCTTT
CASSLEGMNTEAFF
>-|TRBJ2-1|-|TRBV29-1
TGCAGCGCCGGGGAGGACTCAACCTCGAGGGAGCAGTTCTTC
CSAGEDSTSREQFF
>-|TRBJ2-2|-|TRBV2
TGTGCCAGCAGTGTAGGGAACACCGGGGAGCTGTTTTTT
CASSVGNTGELFF
>-|TRBJ1-1|-|TRBV30
TGTGCCTGGGGCGAACAGGGGAACACTGAAGCTTTCTTT
CAWGEQGNTEAFF
>-|TRBJ1-2|-|TRBV25-1
TGTGCCAGCAGTGAAATCTCCTATGGCTACACCTTC
CASSEISYGYTF
>few|TRBJ2-1|TRBD2|TRBV7-2
TGTGCCAGCAGCTTAGAACTAGCGGGGTCTGAGCAGTTCTTC
CASSLELAGSEQFF
>-|TRBJ2-7|TRBD2|TRBV7-9
TGTGCCAGCAGCTCCCGCCTCAGCGGGGCCTTCTACGAGCAGTACTTC
CASSSRLSGAFYEQYF
>-|TRBJ2-4|TRBD1|TRBV19
TGTGCCAGTAGTATGCGCAGGGGGTTAGCCAAAAACATTCAGTACTTC
CASSMRRGLAKNIQYF
>-|TRBJ2-2|-|TRBV11-2
TGTGCCAGCAGCTACAACAGGGTCCCCGGGGAGCTGTTTTTT
CASSYNRVPGELFF
>-|TRBJ2-5|TRBD2|TRBV7-2
TGTGCCAGCAGCCCCGGACTAGCGGGACGGATCGGTGAGACCCAGTACTTC
CASSPGLAGRIGETQYF
>few|TRBJ2-1|TRBD1|TRBV13
TGTGCCAGCAGCTTTCTGGCAGGGGGTAGTGAGCAGTTCTTC
CASSFLAGGSEQFF